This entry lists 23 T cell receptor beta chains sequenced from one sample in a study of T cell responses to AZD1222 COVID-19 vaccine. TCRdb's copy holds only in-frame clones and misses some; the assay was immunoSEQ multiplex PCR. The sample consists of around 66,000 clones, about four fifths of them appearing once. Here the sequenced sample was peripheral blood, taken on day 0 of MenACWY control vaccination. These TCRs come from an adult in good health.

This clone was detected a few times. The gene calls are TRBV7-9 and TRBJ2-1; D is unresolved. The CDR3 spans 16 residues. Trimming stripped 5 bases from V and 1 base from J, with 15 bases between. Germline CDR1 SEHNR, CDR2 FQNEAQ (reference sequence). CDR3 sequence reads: CASSRTGLSSYNEQFF. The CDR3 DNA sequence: TGTGCCAGCAGCCGTACTGGGCTTAGTTCCTACAATGAGCAGTTCTTC.

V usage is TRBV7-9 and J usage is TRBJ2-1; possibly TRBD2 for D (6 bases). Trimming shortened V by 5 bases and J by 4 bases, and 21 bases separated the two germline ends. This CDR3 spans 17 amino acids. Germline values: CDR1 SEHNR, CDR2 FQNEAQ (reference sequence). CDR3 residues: CASSLREGREIYNEQFF. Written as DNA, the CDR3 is TGTGCCAGCAGCCTCCGGGAAGGGCGGGAAATTTACAATGAGCAGTTCTTC.

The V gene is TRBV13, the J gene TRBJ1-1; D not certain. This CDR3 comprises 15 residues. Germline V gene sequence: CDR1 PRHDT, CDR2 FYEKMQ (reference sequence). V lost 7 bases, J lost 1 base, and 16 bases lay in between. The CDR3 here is CASTPVGNSNTEAFF. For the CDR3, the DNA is TGTGCCAGCACCCCCGTCGGAAATTCGAACACTGAAGCTTTCTTT.

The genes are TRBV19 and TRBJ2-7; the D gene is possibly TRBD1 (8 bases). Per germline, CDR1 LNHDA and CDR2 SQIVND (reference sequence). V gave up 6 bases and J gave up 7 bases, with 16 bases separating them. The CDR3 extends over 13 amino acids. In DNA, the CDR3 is TGTGCCAGTAGCCTAACAGGGGGGGAAGAGCAGTACTTC. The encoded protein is CASSLTGGEEQYF.

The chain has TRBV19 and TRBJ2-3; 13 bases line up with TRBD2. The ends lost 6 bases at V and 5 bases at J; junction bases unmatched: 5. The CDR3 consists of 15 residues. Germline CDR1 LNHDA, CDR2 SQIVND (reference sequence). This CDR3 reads CASRTGLAGVDTQYF. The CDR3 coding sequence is TGTGCCAGTAGGACTGGACTAGCGGGAGTAGATACGCAGTATTTT.

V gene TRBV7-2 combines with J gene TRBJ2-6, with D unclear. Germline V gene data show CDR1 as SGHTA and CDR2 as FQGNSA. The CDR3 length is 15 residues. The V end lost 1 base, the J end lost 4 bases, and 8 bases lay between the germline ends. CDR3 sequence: CASSLDRAGANVLTF. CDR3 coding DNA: TGTGCCAGCAGCTTAGACCGAGCGGGGGCCAACGTCCTGACTTTC.

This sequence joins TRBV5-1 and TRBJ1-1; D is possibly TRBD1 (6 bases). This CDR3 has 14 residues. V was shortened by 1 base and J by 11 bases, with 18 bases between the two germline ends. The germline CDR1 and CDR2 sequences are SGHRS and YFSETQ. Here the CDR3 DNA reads TGCGCCAGCAGCTTGTCTGGGGGCGGACGGGCTGCTTTCTTT. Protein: CASSLSGGGRAAFF.

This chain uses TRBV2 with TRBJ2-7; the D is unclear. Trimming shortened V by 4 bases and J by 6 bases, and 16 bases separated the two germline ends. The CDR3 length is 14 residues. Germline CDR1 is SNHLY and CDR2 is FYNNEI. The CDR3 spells CASSVEASYFEQYF. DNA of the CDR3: TGTGCCAGCAGTGTAGAAGCGAGCTACTTCGAGCAGTACTTC. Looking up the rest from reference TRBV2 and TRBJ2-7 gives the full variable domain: EPEVTQTPSHQVTQMGQEVILRCVPISNHLYFYWYRQILGQKVEFLVSFYNNEISEKSEIFDDQFSVERPDGSNFTLKIRSTKLEDSAMYFCASSVEASYFEQYFGPGTRLTVT.

CDR3 sequence reads: CAWSVSNGPQHF. The CDR3, as DNA: TGTGCCTGGAGTGTATCTAATGGCCCCCAGCATTTT. The chain carries TRBV30 and TRBJ1-5; D unresolved. This CDR3 has 12 residues. Germline lookup yields CDR1 GTSNPN and CDR2 SVGIG (reference sequence). The V end was cut by 0 bases, the J end by 10 bases, with 10 bases between.

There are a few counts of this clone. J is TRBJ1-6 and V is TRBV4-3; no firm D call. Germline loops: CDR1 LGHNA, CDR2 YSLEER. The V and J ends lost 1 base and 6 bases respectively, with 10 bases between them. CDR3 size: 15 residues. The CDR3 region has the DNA TGCGCCAGCAGCCAAGCCGCAGACATTAATTCACCCCTCCACTTT. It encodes CASSQAADINSPLHF.

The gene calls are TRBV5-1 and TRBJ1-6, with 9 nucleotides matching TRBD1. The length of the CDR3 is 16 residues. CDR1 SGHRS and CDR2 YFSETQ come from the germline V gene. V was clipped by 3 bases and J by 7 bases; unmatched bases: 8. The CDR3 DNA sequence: TGCGCCAGCAGCTCAGGGGGGACAGGGTCGAATTCACCCCTCCACTTT. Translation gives CASSSGGTGSNSPLHF.

CDR3 nucleotide sequence: TGTGCCAGCAGCTCTTGGGGGGACAGGGGAATACAAGAGACCCAGTACTTC. Its protein product is CASSSWGDRGIQETQYF. The chain uses TRBV2 and TRBJ2-5, with 10 bases that match TRBD1. Germline trimming cut 6 bases from V and 2 bases from J; bases unmatched to any gene: 12. Germline CDR1 SNHLY, CDR2 FYNNEI. CDR3 length: 17 amino acids.

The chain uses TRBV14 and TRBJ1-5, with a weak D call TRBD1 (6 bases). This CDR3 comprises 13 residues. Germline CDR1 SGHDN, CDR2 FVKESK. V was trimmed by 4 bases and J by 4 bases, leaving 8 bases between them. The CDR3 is CASSRTVNQPQHF. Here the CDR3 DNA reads TGTGCCAGCAGCCGGACAGTGAATCAGCCCCAGCATTTT.

The CDR3 DNA is TGTGCCAGCAGTGACCACCCGGGACAGATAAGGACGGACTATGGCTACACCTTC. It encodes CASSDHPGQIRTDYGYTF. The chain recombines TRBV6-1 with TRBJ1-2; 7 nucleotides match TRBD1. The CDR3 covers 18 residues. Germline V CDR1 and CDR2: MNHNS, SASEGT. V dropped 3 bases and J dropped 3; count of bases not matched to a gene: 16.

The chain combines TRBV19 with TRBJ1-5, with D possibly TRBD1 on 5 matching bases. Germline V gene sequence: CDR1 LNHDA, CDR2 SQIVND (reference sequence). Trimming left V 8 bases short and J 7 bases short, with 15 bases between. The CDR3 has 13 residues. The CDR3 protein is CASHRDLGQPQHF. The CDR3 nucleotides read TGTGCCAGTCACCGGGACTTGGGACAGCCCCAGCATTTT.

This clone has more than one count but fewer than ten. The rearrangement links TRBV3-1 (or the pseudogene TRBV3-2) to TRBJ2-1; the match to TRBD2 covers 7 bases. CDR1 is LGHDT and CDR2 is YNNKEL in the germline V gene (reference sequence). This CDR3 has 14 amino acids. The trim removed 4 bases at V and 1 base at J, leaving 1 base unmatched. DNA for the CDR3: TGTGCCAGCAGCCGGACTAGTTCCTACAATGAGCAGTTCTTC. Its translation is CASSRTSSYNEQFF.

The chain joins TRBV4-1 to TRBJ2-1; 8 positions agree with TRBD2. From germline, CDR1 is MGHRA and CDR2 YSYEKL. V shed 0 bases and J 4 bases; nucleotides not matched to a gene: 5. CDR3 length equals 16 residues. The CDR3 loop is CASSQDPGTRYNEQFF. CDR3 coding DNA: TGCGCCAGCAGCCAAGATCCCGGGACTAGATACAATGAGCAGTTCTTC.

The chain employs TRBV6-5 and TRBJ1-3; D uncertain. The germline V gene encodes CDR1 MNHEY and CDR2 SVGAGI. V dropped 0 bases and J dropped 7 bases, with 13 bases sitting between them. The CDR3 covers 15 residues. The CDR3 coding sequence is TGTGCCAGCAGTTACTCGTTCCGAGAATTGAACACCATATATTTT. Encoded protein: CASSYSFRELNTIYF.

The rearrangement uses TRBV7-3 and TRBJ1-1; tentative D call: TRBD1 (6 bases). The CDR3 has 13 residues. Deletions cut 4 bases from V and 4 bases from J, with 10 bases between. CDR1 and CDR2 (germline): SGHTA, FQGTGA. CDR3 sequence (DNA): TGTGCCAGCAGCTCTACAGGGTTCACTGAAGCTTTCTTT. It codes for CASSSTGFTEAFF.

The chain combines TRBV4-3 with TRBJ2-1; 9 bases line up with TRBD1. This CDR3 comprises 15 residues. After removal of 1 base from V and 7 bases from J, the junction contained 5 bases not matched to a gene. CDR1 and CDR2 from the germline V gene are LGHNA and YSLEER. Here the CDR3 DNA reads TGCGCCAGCAGCCAAGGACAGGGACAGGGAAATGAGCAGTTCTTC. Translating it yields CASSQGQGQGNEQFF.

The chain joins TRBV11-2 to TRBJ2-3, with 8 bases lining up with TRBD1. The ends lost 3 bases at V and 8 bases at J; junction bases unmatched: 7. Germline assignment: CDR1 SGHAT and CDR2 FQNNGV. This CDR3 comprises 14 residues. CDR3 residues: CASSLLRGQGTQYF. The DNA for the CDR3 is TGTGCCAGCAGCTTGCTCCGAGGACAGGGTACGCAGTATTTT.

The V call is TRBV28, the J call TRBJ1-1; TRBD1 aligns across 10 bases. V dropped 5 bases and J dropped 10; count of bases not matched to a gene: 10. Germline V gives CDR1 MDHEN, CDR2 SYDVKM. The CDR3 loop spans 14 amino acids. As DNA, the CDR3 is TGTGCCAGCAGTGGGACCGGGACAGGGGTGGGAGCTTTCTTT. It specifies CASSGTGTGVGAFF.

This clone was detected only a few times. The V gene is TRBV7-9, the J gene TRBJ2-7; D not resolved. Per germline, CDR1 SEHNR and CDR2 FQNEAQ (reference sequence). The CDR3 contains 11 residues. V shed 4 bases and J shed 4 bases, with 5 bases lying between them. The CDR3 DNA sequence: TGTGCCAGCAGCTCTTATTACGAGCAGTACTTC. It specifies CASSSYYEQYF.